This entry features one TCR beta chain sequence. Germline CDR1 is MNHNS and CDR2 is SASEGT. Trimming took 2 bases from V and 14 from J, leaving 18 bases between them. The CDR3 length is 14 residues. The library targeted TCRbeta and was prepared with unique molecular identifiers. MiXCR, run by TCRdb on the PCR reads, gives a single entry per CDR3 protein. The table records around 340,000 distinct CDR3 sequences, roughly 15% of them present only once. The sample originates from a study of T-cell reconstitution after alpha-beta-depleted transplantation in children. The sample in question was PBMCs, obtained from the stem cell graft. The chain uses TRBV6-1 and TRBJ1-4; a weak D match, TRBD1 (5 bases). This clonotype was sampled from a human donor who donated a stem cell graft to a child with Fanconi anemia. CDR3 residues: CASSEWGKSSALFF. In DNA, the CDR3 is TGTGCCAGCAGTGAATGGGGGAAAAGTTCGGCGCTGTTTTTT.